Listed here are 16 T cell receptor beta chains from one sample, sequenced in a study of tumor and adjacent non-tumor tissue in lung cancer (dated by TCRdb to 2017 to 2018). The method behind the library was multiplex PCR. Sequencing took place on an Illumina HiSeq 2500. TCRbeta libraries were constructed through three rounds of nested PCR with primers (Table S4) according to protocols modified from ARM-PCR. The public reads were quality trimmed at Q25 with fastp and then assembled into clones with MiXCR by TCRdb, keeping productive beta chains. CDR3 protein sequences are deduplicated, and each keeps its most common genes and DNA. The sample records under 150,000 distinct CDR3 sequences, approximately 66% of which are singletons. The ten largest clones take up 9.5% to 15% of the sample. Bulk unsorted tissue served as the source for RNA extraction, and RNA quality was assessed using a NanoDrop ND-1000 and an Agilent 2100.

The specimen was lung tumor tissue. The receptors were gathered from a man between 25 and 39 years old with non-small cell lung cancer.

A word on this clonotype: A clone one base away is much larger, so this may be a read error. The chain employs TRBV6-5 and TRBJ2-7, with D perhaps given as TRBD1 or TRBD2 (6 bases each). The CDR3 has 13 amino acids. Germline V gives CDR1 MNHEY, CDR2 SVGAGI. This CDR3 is CVSTHGGGREQYF. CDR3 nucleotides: TGTGTCAGCACCCACGGTGGGGGGCGGGAGCAGTACTTC.

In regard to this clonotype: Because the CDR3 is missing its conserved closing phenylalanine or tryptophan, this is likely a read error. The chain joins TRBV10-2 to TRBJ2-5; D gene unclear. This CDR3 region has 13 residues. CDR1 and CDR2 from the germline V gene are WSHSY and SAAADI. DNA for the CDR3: TGCGCCGGCAGTGAGGCGCCTGACGGGACCCAGTACCTC. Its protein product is CAGSEAPDGTQYL.

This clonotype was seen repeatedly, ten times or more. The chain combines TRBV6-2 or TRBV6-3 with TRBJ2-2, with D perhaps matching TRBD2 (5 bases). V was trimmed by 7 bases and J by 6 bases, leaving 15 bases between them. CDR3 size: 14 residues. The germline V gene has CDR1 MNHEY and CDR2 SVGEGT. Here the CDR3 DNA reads TGTGCCAGCAAGGGTGGAGGAGTCGCCGGGGAGCTGTTTTTT. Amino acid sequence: CASKGGGVAGELFF.

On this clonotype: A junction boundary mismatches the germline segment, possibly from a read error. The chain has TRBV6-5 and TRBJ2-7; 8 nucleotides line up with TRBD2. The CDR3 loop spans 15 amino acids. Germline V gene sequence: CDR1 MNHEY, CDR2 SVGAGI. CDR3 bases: TGTGCCAGCAGTTGGAGTAGCGGGGTTACCTACGGGCAGTACTTC. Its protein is CASSWSSGVTYGQYF.

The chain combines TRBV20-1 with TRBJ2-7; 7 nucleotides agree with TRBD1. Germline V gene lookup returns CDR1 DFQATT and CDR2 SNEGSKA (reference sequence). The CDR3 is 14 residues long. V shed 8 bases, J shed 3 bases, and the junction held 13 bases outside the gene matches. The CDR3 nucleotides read TGCAGTACTATTGGGGACAGTCCTCTCTACGAGCAGTACTTC. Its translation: CSTIGDSPLYEQYF.

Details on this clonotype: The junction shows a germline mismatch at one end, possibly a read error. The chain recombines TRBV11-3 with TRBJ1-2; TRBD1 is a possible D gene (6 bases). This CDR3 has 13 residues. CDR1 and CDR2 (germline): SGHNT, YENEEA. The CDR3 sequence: CASSHATGYGYIF. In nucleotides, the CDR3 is TGTGCCAGCAGCCACGCGACAGGCTATGGCTACATCTTC.

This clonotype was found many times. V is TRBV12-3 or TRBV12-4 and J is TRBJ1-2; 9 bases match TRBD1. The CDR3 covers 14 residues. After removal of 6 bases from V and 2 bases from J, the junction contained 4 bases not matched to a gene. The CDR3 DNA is TGTGCCAGCAGCGGAGGGACAGGGAACTATGGCTACACCTTC. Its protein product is CASSGGTGNYGYTF.

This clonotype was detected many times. The CDR3 DNA follows: TGCAGTGCTCCTCGACAGGGGGCAGGGACCGGGGAGCTGTTTTTT. Its protein product is CSAPRQGAGTGELFF. The rearrangement links TRBV20-1 to TRBJ2-2; TRBD1 agrees at 10 bases. V lost 5 bases and J lost 5; bases outside the gene matches: 8. This CDR3 is 15 amino acids long. The germline V gene has CDR1 DFQATT and CDR2 SNEGSKA (reference sequence).

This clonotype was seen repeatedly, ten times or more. The chain's CDR3 is CSTRRVDGYTF. The CDR3 nucleotides are TGCAGTACTCGGAGGGTCGATGGCTACACCTTC. The chain couples TRBV29-1 to TRBJ1-2; D call uncertain. Germline-derived CDR1 and CDR2 are SQVTM and ANQGSEA. The CDR3 sequence is 11 residues long.

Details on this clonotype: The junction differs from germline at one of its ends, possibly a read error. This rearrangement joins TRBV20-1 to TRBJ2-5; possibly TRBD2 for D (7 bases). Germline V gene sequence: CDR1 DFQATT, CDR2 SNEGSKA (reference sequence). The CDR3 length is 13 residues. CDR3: CTASSGGTETHYF. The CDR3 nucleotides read TGCACTGCTAGTTCGGGGGGCACGGAGACACACTACTTC.

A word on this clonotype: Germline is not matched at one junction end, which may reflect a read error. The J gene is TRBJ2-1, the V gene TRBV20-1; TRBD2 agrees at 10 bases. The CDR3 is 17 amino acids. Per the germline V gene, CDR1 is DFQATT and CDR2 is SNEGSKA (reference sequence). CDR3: CSARAPLAGGSYIEQFF. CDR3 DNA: TGCAGTGCTAGAGCCCCGTTAGCGGGGGGATCCTACATTGAGCAGTTCTTC.

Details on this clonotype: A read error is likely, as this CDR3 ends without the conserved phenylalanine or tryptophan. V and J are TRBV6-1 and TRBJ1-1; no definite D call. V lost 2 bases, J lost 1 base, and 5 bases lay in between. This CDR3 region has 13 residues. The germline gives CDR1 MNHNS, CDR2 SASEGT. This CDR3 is CASSEFRNTEAFS. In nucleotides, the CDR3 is TGTGCCAGCAGTGAATTTCGGAACACTGAAGCTTTCTCT.

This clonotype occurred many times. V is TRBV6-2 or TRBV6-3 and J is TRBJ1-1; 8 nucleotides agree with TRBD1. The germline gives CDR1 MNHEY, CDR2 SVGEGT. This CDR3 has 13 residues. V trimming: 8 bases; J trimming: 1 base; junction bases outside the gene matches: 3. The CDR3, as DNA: TGTGCCAGCTTAGACAGGGGGAACACTGAAGCTTTCTTT. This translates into CASLDRGNTEAFF.

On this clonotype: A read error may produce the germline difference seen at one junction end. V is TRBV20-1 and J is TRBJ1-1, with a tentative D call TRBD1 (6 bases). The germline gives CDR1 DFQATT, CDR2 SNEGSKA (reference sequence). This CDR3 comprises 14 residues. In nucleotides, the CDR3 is TGCGATGCTAGGGGAACCAGGGGAGGGGCTGAAGCTCTCTTT. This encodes CDARGTRGGAEALF.

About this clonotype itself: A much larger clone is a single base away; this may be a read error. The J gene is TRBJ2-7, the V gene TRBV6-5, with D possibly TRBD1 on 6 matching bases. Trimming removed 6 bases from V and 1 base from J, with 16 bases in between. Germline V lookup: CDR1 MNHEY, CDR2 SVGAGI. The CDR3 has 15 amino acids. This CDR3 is CASRSDRYPSYEQYF. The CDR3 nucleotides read TGTGCCAGCAGATCTGACAGGTACCCGTCCTACGAGCAGTACTTC.

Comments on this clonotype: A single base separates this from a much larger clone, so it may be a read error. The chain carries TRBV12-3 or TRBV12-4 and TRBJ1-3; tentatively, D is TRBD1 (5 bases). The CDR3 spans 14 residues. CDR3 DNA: TGTACCAGCACCCTACCAGGGCGTGGAAACACCATATATTTT. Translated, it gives CTSTLPGRGNTIYF.